The source of this T cell receptor beta chain is a study of cytomegalovirus exposure and HLA in healthy donors. Germline V gene data show CDR1 as SQVTM and CDR2 as ANQGSEA. The V gene end was trimmed by 5 bases and the J gene end by 1 base; junction bases not matched to a gene: 13. The CDR3 extends over 17 amino acids. This clone was observed a few times. Primers for the PCR totalled 60 Vbeta and 13 Jbeta. TCRdb keeps only in-frame clones here, not all; method: immunoSEQ multiplex PCR. The data hold roughly 110,000 clones, with 60% to 80% observed a single time. The sequence was obtained from a human donor in good health. The material sequenced was PBMCs. The chain has TRBV29-1 and TRBJ2-1; 8 bases line up with TRBD2. The CDR3 loop reads CSVHRRTGGTSYNEQFF. The CDR3 nucleotides are TGCAGCGTTCACAGACGGACGGGGGGGACTTCCTACAATGAGCAGTTCTTC.